This TCR beta chain was recovered during a study of shared clonotypes between healthy human individuals (dated by TCRdb to the early 2020s). About the study as a whole: The cohort comprised two women and three men aged 18 to 49 years. For each donor, CD4 naive and CD4 memory were each run on three plates, CD8 naive on two plates, and CD8 memory on one plate. The study deeply sequenced blood TCR repertoires of 5 or 6 healthy adults to estimate repertoire size and the extent of clonotype sharing between individuals. Libraries were prepared and TCR repertoires were sequenced by different laboratories using diverse techniques, in order to increase sequencing depth and limit assay-specific biases. Leukapheresis yielded between about 0.94 and 9 billion PBMCs per donor.

As concerns this clone: Its antigen has not been determined. Per-base quality was not reported, and no clone a single base away is much larger than it.

What the research found in general, with its limitations: Pairwise subsampling indicated that sequencing depth was expected to affect the degree of clonotype sharing among donors. Compared with non-shared clonotypes, the clonotypes found in all four sorted-subset donors had higher generation probabilities. The small number of donors limited the genetic and exposure-history diversity represented. Incomplete sequencing was indicated by rarefaction of sorted-subset datasets, despite the large sequencing depth. Larger estimated clonotype richness was generally found for naive subsets than for memory subsets. Sampling was limited to blood, and TCR repertoires in tissue likely differ from TCR repertoires in blood. Across a handful of donors, approximately 4.9% of naive CD4, roughly 3.5% of naive CD8, approximately 2.5% of memory CD4, and approximately 0.42% of memory CD8 clonotypes were shared.

The donors were healthy, HIV-negative adults who had no recently reported acute infections or vaccinations. Only Caucasian adults living in Nashville, Tennessee, USA were represented among the donors. CD4+ T cells were enriched through magnetic negative selection, after which naive cells were positively selected on CD45RA and the remaining negative fraction served as the memory subset. Blood was obtained by leukapheresis, after which PBMCs were separated by Ficoll-Histopaque density gradient centrifugation and cryopreserved in liquid nitrogen vapor phase. Analytical flow cytometry was used to check the purity and quantity of each magnetically sorted T cell population. Genomic DNA was isolated from every sorted fraction and measured by UV absorbance on a Nanodrop 2000c. The CDR3 numbers 15 residues from cysteine through phenylalanine. Only the CDR3 DNA stays, 45 bases, in frame from base 1. Via the germline V gene, CDR1 is SGHVS and CDR2 FNYEAQ. The germline ends are 14 bases apart after V is trimmed by 2 bases and J by 7 bases.

Using the deep immunoSEQ assay, multiplex PCR amplified TCR CDR3 regions from genomic DNA. Extracted genomic DNA from each cell subset was spread evenly across all wells of several immunoSEQ 96-well plates, with each plate serving as a replicate. For sorted subsets, roughly 200 ng of genomic DNA, equivalent to around 29,000 T cell genomes, went into each replicate PCR. Purified libraries were measured with a Qubit 3.0 fluorometer, size-checked on a Bioanalyzer 2100, and measured again with the KAPA Library Quantification kit. A separate single-read 150-cycle Illumina NextSeq 550 flow cell was used to sequence each immunoSEQ 96-well plate. Processing in the source paper ran as follows. Because the immunoSEQ output included only junctional sequences and no quality scores, the filtering could not be the same as the filtering used for full-length reads. Sequences were annotated with PyIR, a Python wrapper for IgBLAST v1.9, using IMGT germline references to assign V/J genes and CDR3. Reads were removed for weak V/J assignments (E-value above 1e-6), missing CDR3, stop codons, out-of-frame junctions, or ambiguous translated residues. V3J clonotypes were defined as sequences sharing an identical inferred V gene, J gene, and CDR3 amino acid sequence. To compute the percentage overlap between repertoires, the number of shared unique clonotypes was divided by the size of the smaller repertoire. RTK rarefaction, the Chao1 estimator, and Recon v2.1 estimates of unobserved clonotypes were used to assess repertoire richness. OLGA was used to compute generation probabilities for all TCRbeta clonotypes that the gDNA method yielded from a handful of donors. In TCRdb, the immuneACCESS table is reduced to in-frame sequences with V and J assigned. These tables do not hold every clone; where another copy was compared, an unresolved V gene accounts for under half, and the others remain unexplained. That table supplies the V and J calls and clone size; D and trimming were determined from the DNA. For this sample the table gives roughly 2.5 million clones, of which approximately 92% were detected only once. Clones ranked in the top ten supply about 0.13% of the sample.

The V and J genes are TRBV7-6 and TRBJ1-4; there is no confident call for the D gene. Sequenced material: naive CD4+ T cells sorted from blood. Read against the paper, the sample's cell subset or site label means: CD45RA+ positively selected. The TCR sequence derives from a man aged 18-30 years in good health. In nucleotides, the sequence is TGTGCCAGCAGCTTATCGGCTACAGTCGCTGAAAAACTGTTTTTT. Its protein product is CASSLSATVAEKLFF.